The next 29 T cell receptor beta chains were all read from a single sample in a study of T-cell memory formation after mild COVID-19. MiXCR, applied by TCRdb to the 5' RACE reads, yields one record per CDR3 protein. The sample lists 350,000 to 450,000 distinct CDR3 sequences; approximately 15% were seen once. The sequencing input was PBMCs or a T cell subset sorted from them (not recorded which). The receptors here all came from a man between 18 and 35 years old who had mild COVID-19 (a few samples of this study predate the infection). Cell type and time point are not known.

V is TRBV9 and J is TRBJ2-3; D is uncertain. Germline assignment: CDR1 SGDLS and CDR2 YYNGEE. The V and J ends lost 3 bases and 10 bases respectively, with 18 bases between them. The CDR3 consists of 14 residues. The CDR3 loop is CASSGEVRAWAQYF. The CDR3 DNA reads as TGTGCCAGCAGCGGGGAAGTTAGGGCCTGGGCGCAGTATTTT. Full variable domain (outside the CDR3, taken from reference TRBV9 and TRBJ2-3): DSGVTQTPKHLITATGQRVTLRCSPRSGDLSVYWYQQSLDQGLQFLIQYYNGEERAKGNILERFSAQQFPDLHSELNLSSLELGDSALYFCASSGEVRAWAQYFGPGTRLTVL.

This clonotype occurred many times. The chain joins TRBV5-1 to TRBJ2-1, with 9 nucleotides matching TRBD1. CDR1 is SGHRS and CDR2 is YFSETQ in the germline V gene. The CDR3 has 15 residues. Trimming removed 0 bases from V and 7 bases from J; junction bases left unmatched: 5. The CDR3 DNA follows: TGCGCCAGCAGCTTGGCGGGACAGGGTAGGAATGAGCAGTTCTTC. Its protein is CASSLAGQGRNEQFF.

The V and J genes are TRBV5-1 and TRBJ1-1, with 8 bases matching TRBD1. The germline V gene encodes CDR1 SGHRS and CDR2 YFSETQ. The CDR3 extends over 16 amino acids. Trimming removed 0 bases from V and 4 bases from J; junction bases left unmatched: 8. The CDR3 here is CASSLEDRVGSTEAFF. CDR3 bases: TGCGCCAGCAGCTTGGAGGACAGGGTCGGAAGCACTGAAGCTTTCTTT.

This clonotype has just a few counts. The chain uses TRBV7-8 and TRBJ2-5; possible D gene TRBD1, 7 bases. The CDR3 totals 14 residues. With 5 bases removed from V and 5 bases from J, the gap between germline ends came to 15 bases. Germline V gene lookup returns CDR1 SGHVS and CDR2 FQNEAQ. The CDR3 sequence is CASSLRRGQETQYF. The CDR3 region has the DNA TGTGCCAGCAGCCTTAGGAGGGGGCAGGAGACCCAGTACTTC.

This clonotype came up many times. This CDR3 reads CASSLDGRGQETQYF. DNA for the CDR3: TGCGCCAGCAGCTTGGACGGCAGAGGGCAAGAGACCCAGTACTTC. This chain joins TRBV5-1 and TRBJ2-5; perhaps TRBD2 as D (5 bases). The ends were cut back, 0 bases at V and 2 bases at J, with 11 bases in the middle. The CDR3 covers 15 residues. Germline V lookup: CDR1 SGHRS, CDR2 YFSETQ.

This clonotype was seen a handful of times. This sequence joins TRBV5-4 and TRBJ1-5; TRBD1 might be the D (5 bases). This CDR3 has 15 residues. The germline CDR1 and CDR2 sequences are SGHNT and YYREEE (reference sequence). Trimming removed 4 bases from V and 5 bases from J, with 16 bases in between. The CDR3 DNA sequence: TGTGCCAGCAGCCCTGCGGCAGGGATGGATCAGCCCCAGCATTTT. Translated: CASSPAAGMDQPQHF.

As concerns this clonotype: A clone one base away is much larger, so this may be a read error. This rearrangement joins TRBV6-6 to TRBJ2-5; TRBD1 is a possible D gene (7 bases). The V end lost 4 bases, the J end lost 5 bases, and 14 bases lay between the germline ends. Germline V gives CDR1 MNHNY, CDR2 SVGAGI (reference sequence). The CDR3 consists of 14 residues. The CDR3 loop is CASSSGTAGETQYF. CDR3 sequence (DNA): TGTGCCAGCAGTTCTGGGACAGCGGGCGAGACCCAGTACTTC.

V gene TRBV5-1 combines with J gene TRBJ1-2, with D tentatively TRBD1 (5 bases). CDR1 is SGHRS and CDR2 is YFSETQ in the germline V gene. V lost 0 bases to trimming and J lost 6 bases, with 12 bases between them. The length of the CDR3 is 14 residues. CDR3 sequence: CASSLVRGIDGYTF. For the CDR3, the DNA is TGCGCCAGCAGCTTGGTCCGGGGGATCGATGGCTACACCTTC.

The chain recombines TRBV7-2 with TRBJ2-7, with TRBD2 matching over 12 bases. This CDR3 contains 15 residues. Germline CDR1 reads SGHTA; CDR2 reads FQGNSA. The V gene end was trimmed by 5 bases and the J gene end by 7 bases; junction bases not matched to a gene: 9. This CDR3 reads CASSILAGGRKEQYF. In DNA, the CDR3 is TGTGCCAGCAGCATACTAGCGGGGGGCCGAAAAGAGCAGTACTTC.

This clonotype was seen a few times. V gene TRBV5-1 combines with J gene TRBJ2-3; TRBD2 matches 13 bases. Per the germline V gene, CDR1 is SGHRS and CDR2 is YFSETQ. The CDR3 sequence is 17 residues long. J was trimmed by 1 base and V by 4 bases; bases with no gene match: 6. CDR3 in DNA: TGCGCCAGCAGCCTCTACGGGACTAGCGGGGGCACAGATACGCAGTATTTT. It translates to CASSLYGTSGGTDTQYF.

Ten or more counts support this clonotype. The J gene is TRBJ1-2, the V gene TRBV20-1, with D perhaps matching TRBD1 (5 bases). CDR1 and CDR2 (germline): DFQATT, SNEGSKA (reference sequence). This CDR3 contains 17 residues. Between the trimmed V and J ends, which lost 1 base and 4 bases, there was a span of 22 bases. DNA for the CDR3: TGCAGTGCTAGAGGAAGGCAGGTCGTTCGTGGGGGCTATGGCTACACCTTC. The encoded protein is CSARGRQVVRGGYGYTF.

A few counts support this clonotype. This rearrangement joins TRBV9 to TRBJ1-1, with 7 bases aligning to TRBD1. There are 15 residues in the CDR3. CDR1 SGDLS and CDR2 YYNGEE come from the germline V gene. The trim removed 3 bases at V and 11 bases at J, leaving 16 bases unmatched. CDR3 in amino acids: CASSDTGVEPLKAFF. CDR3 coding DNA: TGTGCCAGCAGCGATACAGGGGTTGAACCCCTGAAGGCTTTCTTT.

The V and J genes are TRBV7-2 and TRBJ2-5; TRBD1 or TRBD2 may be the D gene (5 bases each). Trimming shortened V by 5 bases and J by 5 bases, and 18 bases separated the two germline ends. CDR1 is SGHTA and CDR2 is FQGNSA in the germline V gene. This CDR3 has 15 residues. DNA of the CDR3: TGTGCCAGCAGCCCGACCCATGGGGCGGGTGAGACCCAGTACTTC. Translated: CASSPTHGAGETQYF.

In its sample, this clonotype was seen a few times. The chain links TRBV18 to TRBJ2-3, with a possible D match to TRBD2 (5 bases). The CDR3 has 14 residues. Germline V gene lookup returns CDR1 KGHSH and CDR2 LQKENI. Deletions cut 5 bases from V and 3 bases from J, with 12 bases between. For the CDR3, the DNA is TGTGCCAGCTCATATCGGACGGGGACAGATACGCAGTATTTT. It yields the protein CASSYRTGTDTQYF. The variable domain in full, completed from reference TRBV18 and TRBJ2-3, reads NAGVMQNPRHLVRRRGQEARLRCSPMKGHSHVYWYRQLPEEGLKFMVYLQKENIIDESGMPKERFSAEFPKEGPSILRIQQVVRGDSAAYFCASSYRTGTDTQYFGPGTRLTVL.

This clonotype has only a few counts. The chain has TRBV7-2 and TRBJ2-1; 10 bases are a match to TRBD1. J lost 7 bases, V lost 4 bases, and 4 bases had no gene match. CDR3 length: 14 residues. Per germline, CDR1 SGHTA and CDR2 FQGNSA. The DNA of the CDR3 is TGTGCCAGCAGCTCCAGACAGGGGGCGAATGAGCAGTTCTTC. This translates into CASSSRQGANEQFF.

V and J are TRBV28 and TRBJ2-5, with 10 bases fitting TRBD1. Per the germline V gene, CDR1 is MDHEN and CDR2 is SYDVKM. Trimming at V came to 7 bases and at J to 4 bases, leaving 12 bases not matched to a gene. The CDR3 totals 16 residues. The CDR3 bases are TGTGCCAGCATTCCTCCGGGACAGGGGAGTTTAGAGACCCAGTACTTC. The encoded protein is CASIPPGQGSLETQYF.

The V call is TRBV11-3, the J call TRBJ2-3; no definite D call. Germline CDR1 SGHNT, CDR2 YENEEA. The CDR3 is 14 residues long. Between the trimmed V and J ends, which lost 1 base and 6 bases, there was a span of 11 bases. DNA for the CDR3: TGTGCCAGCAGCTTAGGTTCGCCGGGCGATACGCAGTATTTT. This gives the protein CASSLGSPGDTQYF.

This clonotype has ten or more counts. The genes are TRBV4-3 and TRBJ2-1; 9 bases match TRBD1. This CDR3 region has 16 residues. The V gene's germline CDR1 is LGHNA and CDR2 YSLEER. The V gene end was trimmed by 1 base and the J gene end by 2 bases; junction bases not matched to a gene: 3. The CDR3 nucleotides are TGCGCCAGCAGCCAAGGGACAGGGGTAACCTACAATGAGCAGTTCTTC. Amino acids: CASSQGTGVTYNEQFF.

This clonotype has just a few counts. V and J are TRBV18 and TRBJ2-3, with 9 bases lining up with TRBD1. The CDR3 length is 16 residues. V shed 5 bases, J shed 3 bases, and the junction held 9 bases outside the gene matches. CDR1 is KGHSH and CDR2 is LQKENI in the germline V gene. The CDR3 region is CASSSGGQGATDTQYF. The CDR3 nucleotides read TGTGCCAGCTCATCCGGGGGACAGGGTGCAACAGATACGCAGTATTTT.

In its sample, this clonotype was seen a few times. V is TRBV3-1 and J is TRBJ2-2; 8 nucleotides line up with TRBD2. CDR3 length: 14 residues. The V gene's germline CDR1 is LGHDT and CDR2 YNNKEL (reference sequence). V lost 3 bases, J lost 4 bases, and 1 base stayed unmatched. The CDR3 nucleotides read TGTGCCAGCAGCCATCTAGCGGGCACCGGGGAGCTGTTTTTT. The encoded protein is CASSHLAGTGELFF.

This clonotype was seen a handful of times. The chain recombines TRBV5-6 with TRBJ1-1; maybe TRBD1 (6 bases). Trimming removed 1 base from V and 1 base from J, with 14 bases in between. Germline V gene data show CDR1 as SGHDT and CDR2 as YYEEEE. CDR3 length equals 16 residues. CDR3 coding DNA: TGTGCCAGCAGCTTGTTCGCCAGGGGCGGGAACACTGAAGCTTTCTTT. It translates to CASSLFARGGNTEAFF.

The J gene is TRBJ2-1, the V gene TRBV11-2; 10 bases agree with TRBD2. The CDR3 totals 15 residues. Trimming cost V 3 bases and J 4 bases; bases outside gene matches: 3. CDR1 is SGHAT and CDR2 is FQNNGV in the germline V gene. CDR3 nucleotide sequence: TGTGCCAGCAGCTTCGAGCGGGGGGGGTACAATGAGCAGTTCTTC. Amino acids: CASSFERGGYNEQFF.

The V call is TRBV11-2, the J call TRBJ2-3, with 10 bases lining up with TRBD1. V lost 5 bases to trimming and J lost 1 base; unmatched junction nucleotides: 3. CDR3 length: 15 amino acids. Germline loops: CDR1 SGHAT, CDR2 FQNNGV. Here the CDR3 DNA reads TGTGCCAGCAGCGCCGGGACAGGGGGCACAGATACGCAGTATTTT. It encodes CASSAGTGGTDTQYF.

This clonotype was observed a handful of times. The V call is TRBV9, the J call TRBJ2-1; D not certain. The V and J ends lost 0 bases and 6 bases respectively, with 10 bases between them. Germline assignment: CDR1 SGDLS and CDR2 YYNGEE. CDR3 size: 14 residues. CDR3 nucleotides: TGTGCCAGCAGCGTAGGGGGTGTTAGCAATGAGCAGTTCTTC. Protein: CASSVGGVSNEQFF.

V gene TRBV7-9 combines with J gene TRBJ2-7, with unresolved D. V was cut by 3 bases and J by 0 bases, with 9 bases left in between. The CDR3 has 14 residues. The germline gives CDR1 SEHNR, CDR2 FQNEAQ (reference sequence). The CDR3: CASSFQEPSYEQYF. The CDR3 coding sequence is TGTGCCAGCAGCTTCCAGGAACCCTCCTACGAGCAGTACTTC.

This clonotype was seen only once. The chain links TRBV18 to TRBJ1-5; no clear D gene. The CDR3 has 13 residues. V was pared by 3 bases and J by 5 bases, with 8 bases between. Looked up from germline, CDR1 is KGHSH and CDR2 is LQKENI. This chain's CDR3 is CASSPGGYQPQHF. The CDR3 DNA sequence: TGTGCCAGCTCACCGGGCGGATATCAGCCCCAGCATTTT.

This clonotype has a handful of counts. V and J are TRBV12-3 or TRBV12-4 and TRBJ2-6; no clear D. V dropped 4 bases and J dropped 0 bases, with 7 bases sitting between them. The length of the CDR3 is 15 residues. CDR3 residues: CASSSRNSGANVLTF. DNA for the CDR3: TGTGCCAGCAGTTCCCGCAACTCTGGGGCCAACGTCCTGACTTTC.

The V and J genes are TRBV30 and TRBJ2-7; TRBD1 aligns across 11 bases. The CDR3 length is 16 residues. V was clipped by 1 base and J by 4 bases; unmatched bases: 9. Germline lookup yields CDR1 GTSNPN and CDR2 SVGIG (reference sequence). CDR3 in amino acids: CAWSALIGTGGYEQYF. The CDR3 nucleotides read TGTGCCTGGAGTGCCCTGATCGGGACAGGGGGTTACGAGCAGTACTTC.

This clonotype was counted ten times or more. The chain recombines TRBV5-1 with TRBJ1-2; TRBD1 matches at 7 bases. The CDR3 has 15 residues. After removal of 3 bases from V and 4 bases from J, the junction contained 9 bases not matched to a gene. Per the germline V gene, CDR1 is SGHRS and CDR2 is YFSETQ. The CDR3 nucleotides are TGCGCCAGCAGCTGGGGACAGCAAAGGGGCTATGGCTACACCTTC. Its protein is CASSWGQQRGYGYTF. Complete variable domain (other parts from reference TRBV5-1 and TRBJ1-2): KAGVTQTPRYLIKTRGQQVTLSCSPISGHRSVSWYQQTPGQGLQFLFEYFSETQRNKGNFPGRFSGRQFSNSRSEMNVSTLELGDSALYLCASSWGQQRGYGYTFGSGTRLTVV.